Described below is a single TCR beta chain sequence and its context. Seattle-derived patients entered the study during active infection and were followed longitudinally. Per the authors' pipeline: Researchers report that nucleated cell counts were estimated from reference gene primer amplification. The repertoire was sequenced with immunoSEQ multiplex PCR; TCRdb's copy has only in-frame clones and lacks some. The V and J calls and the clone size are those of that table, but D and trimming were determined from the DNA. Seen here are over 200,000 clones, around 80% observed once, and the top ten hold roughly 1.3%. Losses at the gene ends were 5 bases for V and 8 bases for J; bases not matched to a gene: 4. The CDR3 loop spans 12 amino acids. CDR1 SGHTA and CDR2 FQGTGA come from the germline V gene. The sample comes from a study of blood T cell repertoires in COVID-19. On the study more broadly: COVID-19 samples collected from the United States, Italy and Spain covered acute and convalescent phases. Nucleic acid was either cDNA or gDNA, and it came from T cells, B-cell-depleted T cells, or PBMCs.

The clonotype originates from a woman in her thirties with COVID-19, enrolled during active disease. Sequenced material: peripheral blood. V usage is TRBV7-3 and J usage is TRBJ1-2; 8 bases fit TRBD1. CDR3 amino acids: CASSTDRDGYTF. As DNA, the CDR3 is TGTGCCAGCAGCACGGACAGGGACGGCTACACCTTC.